These T cell receptor beta chains were read from a single sample in a study of shared clonotypes between healthy human individuals. Sequencing used immunoSEQ multiplex PCR; TCRdb keeps in-frame clones, though not all of them. The table has 650,000 to 800,000 clones, 92% seen once. The specimen sequenced was naive CD8+ T cells sorted from blood. Every receptor here comes from a man aged 25-45 years in good health. CDR3s include the opening cysteine and the closing phenylalanine or tryptophan. Each record gives: CDR3 DNA, CDR3 protein, D gene, V gene, clone size, J gene. D genes are given only for firm matches. Clone size appears in some rows only: once, few, many, or a class for an expanded clone.

TGTGCGGGTGGGCAGTACAATCAGCCCCAGCATTTT CAGGQYNQPQHF NA TRBV28 NA TRBJ1-5
TGTGCCAGTAGTATAAGCGAGAACACTGAAGCTTTCTTT CASSISENTEAFF NA TRBV19 few TRBJ1-1
TGCAGCGTTGAAGATTTGGACAGGGGAACCTATGGCTACACCTTC CSVEDLDRGTYGYTF TRBD1 TRBV29-1 NA TRBJ1-2
TGCGCCAGCAGCCTCGGGACTGCTTACTACGAGCAGTACTTC CASSLGTAYYEQYF NA TRBV4-1 NA TRBJ2-7
TGTGCCAGCAGCTTAGCGGGACAGGATTACGAGCAGTACTTC CASSLAGQDYEQYF TRBD1 TRBV7-9 NA TRBJ2-7
TGTGCCAGTAGTATCCACGGCGGCGAGCAGTACTTC CASSIHGGEQYF NA TRBV19 few TRBJ2-7
TGTGCCAGCAGTGACGCGGGACTAGCGGGAGTGGGAAGCGATACGCAGTATTTT CASSDAGLAGVGSDTQYF TRBD2 TRBV6-1 NA TRBJ2-3
TGCGCCAGCATTAGCGGGAGGGGTGAGCAGTTCTTC CASISGRGEQFF TRBD2 TRBV10-2 NA TRBJ2-1
TGTGCCAGCAGTGCACTAGCAGCACAAGAGACCCAGTACTTC CASSALAAQETQYF NA TRBV6-1 NA TRBJ2-5
TGTGCCAGTAGTAGTTTGCCCTCTTCCCCGGGGGGCATTTCCTACGAGCAGTACTTC CASSSLPSSPGGISYEQYF NA TRBV19 once TRBJ2-7
TGTGCCATCAGTGAAGGGACAGGGTACGAGCAGTACTTC CAISEGTGYEQYF TRBD1 TRBV10-3 NA TRBJ2-7
TGTGCCAGCGGGGCGTACAATGAGCAGTTCTTC CASGAYNEQFF NA TRBV6-1 NA TRBJ2-1
TGTGCCAGCAGCTCCGGGACAGGGTTGACCTACAATGAGCAGTTCTTC CASSSGTGLTYNEQFF TRBD1 TRBV6-4 NA TRBJ2-1
TGTGCCACCAGCAGAGATCGTACAGTGAACACTGAAGCTTTCTTT CATSRDRTVNTEAFF NA TRBV15 few TRBJ1-1
TGTGCCAGCAGTTTAACCGGGCTGGGTTACGAGCAGTACTTC CASSLTGLGYEQYF NA TRBV28 NA TRBJ2-7
TGTGCCAGCAGCTTAGGGATTTGGGGTCTGACTAGCGGGAGAACTAACGAGCAGTACTTC CASSLGIWGLTSGRTNEQYF TRBD2 TRBV7-8 NA TRBJ2-7
TGCGCCAGCAGCCTATGGACAGGGAAAGACGAGCAGTACTTC CASSLWTGKDEQYF TRBD1 TRBV5-1 many TRBJ2-7
TGTGCCAGCAAACACAGCTTCGAGCAGTACTTC CASKHSFEQYF NA TRBV6-1 NA TRBJ2-7
TGTGCCAGCAGCTTAGGGGCTCAGGGATCTCATCATGGCTACACCTTC CASSLGAQGSHHGYTF NA TRBV7-8 NA TRBJ1-2
TGTGCCAGCAGCCGCCCCTCTGGCGGGAGTACCACAGATACGCAGTATTTT CASSRPSGGSTTDTQYF TRBD2 TRBV4-2 NA TRBJ2-3
TGTGCCAGCAGTCCTCTGAGCGGGAGGACCAACACCGGGGAGCTGTTTTTT CASSPLSGRTNTGELFF TRBD2 TRBV28 NA TRBJ2-2
TGTGCCAGCAGTCCTATGGCAGGGAGCCTTCAGCCCCAGCATTTT CASSPMAGSLQPQHF NA TRBV27 NA TRBJ1-5
TGTGCCAGCAGCTTAGGTCCCGGGCAGGGGGCCTCCGGGGAGCTGTTTTTT CASSLGPGQGASGELFF TRBD1 TRBV7-6 NA TRBJ2-2
TGTGCCAGCAGCCCCACACCATCCTACGAGCAGTACTTC CASSPTPSYEQYF NA TRBV13 NA TRBJ2-7
TGTGCCAGCAGCTTAGCAGGACGTAGCCGAAAAGAGACCCAGTACTTC CASSLAGRSRKETQYF NA TRBV11-2 NA TRBJ2-5
TGTGCCAGCAGCGATACCCGGACTGGGCAAGAGACCCAGTACTTC CASSDTRTGQETQYF NA TRBV7-6 once TRBJ2-5